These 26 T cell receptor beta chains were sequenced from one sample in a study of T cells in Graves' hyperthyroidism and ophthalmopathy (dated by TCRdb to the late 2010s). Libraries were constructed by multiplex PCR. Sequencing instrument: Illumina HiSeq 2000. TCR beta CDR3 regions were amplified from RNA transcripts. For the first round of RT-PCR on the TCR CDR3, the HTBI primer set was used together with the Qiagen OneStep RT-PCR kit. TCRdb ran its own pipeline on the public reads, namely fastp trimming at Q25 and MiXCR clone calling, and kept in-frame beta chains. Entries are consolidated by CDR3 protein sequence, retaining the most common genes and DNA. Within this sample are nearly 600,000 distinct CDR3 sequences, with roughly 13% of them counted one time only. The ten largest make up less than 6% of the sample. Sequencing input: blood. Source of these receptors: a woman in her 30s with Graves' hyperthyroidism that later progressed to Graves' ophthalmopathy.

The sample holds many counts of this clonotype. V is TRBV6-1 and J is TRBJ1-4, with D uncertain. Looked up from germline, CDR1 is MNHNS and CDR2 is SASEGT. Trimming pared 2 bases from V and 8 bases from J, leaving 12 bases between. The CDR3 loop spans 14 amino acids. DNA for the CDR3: TGTGCCAGCAGTGAAATAACGCGCGGGGAAAAACTGTTTTTT. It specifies CASSEITRGEKLFF.

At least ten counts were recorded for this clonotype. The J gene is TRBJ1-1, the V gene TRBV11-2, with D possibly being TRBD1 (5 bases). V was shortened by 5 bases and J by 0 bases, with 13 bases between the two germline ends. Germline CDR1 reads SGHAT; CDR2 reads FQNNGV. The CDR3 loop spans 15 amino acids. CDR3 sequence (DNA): TGTGCCAGCAGCCCATTGGACATGATGAACACTGAAGCTTTCTTT. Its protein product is CASSPLDMMNTEAFF. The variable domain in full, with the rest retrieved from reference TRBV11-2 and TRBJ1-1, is EAGVAQSPRYKIIEKRQSVAFWCNPISGHATLYWYQQILGQGPKLLIQFQNNGVVDDSQLPKDRFSAERLKGVDSTLKIQPAKLEDSAVYLCASSPLDMMNTEAFFGQGTRLTVV.

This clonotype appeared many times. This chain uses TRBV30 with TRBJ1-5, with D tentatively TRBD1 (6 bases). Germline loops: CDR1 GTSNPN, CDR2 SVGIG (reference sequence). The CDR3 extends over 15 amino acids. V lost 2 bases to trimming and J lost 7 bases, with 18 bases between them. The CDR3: CAWSLGHPGIQPQHF. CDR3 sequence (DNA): TGTGCCTGGAGTTTGGGACACCCGGGGATCCAGCCCCAGCATTTT. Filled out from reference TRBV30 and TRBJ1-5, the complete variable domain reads SQTIHQWPATLVQPVGSPLSLECTVEGTSNPNLYWYRQAAGRGLQLLFYSVGIGQISSEVPQNLSASRPQDRQFILSSKKLLLSDSGFYLCAWSLGHPGIQPQHFGDGTRLSIL.

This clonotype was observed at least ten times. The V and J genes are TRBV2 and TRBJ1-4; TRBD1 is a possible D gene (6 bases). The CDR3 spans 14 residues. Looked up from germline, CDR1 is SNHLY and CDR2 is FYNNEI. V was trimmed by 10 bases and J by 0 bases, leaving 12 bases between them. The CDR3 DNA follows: TGTGCCAACCGACAGGAAGCAACTAATGAAAAACTGTTTTTT. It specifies CANRQEATNEKLFF. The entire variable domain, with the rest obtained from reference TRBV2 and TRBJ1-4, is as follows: EPEVTQTPSHQVTQMGQEVILRCVPISNHLYFYWYRQILGQKVEFLVSFYNNEISEKSEIFDDQFSVERPDGSNFTLKIRSTKLEDSAMYFCANRQEATNEKLFFGSGTQLSVL.

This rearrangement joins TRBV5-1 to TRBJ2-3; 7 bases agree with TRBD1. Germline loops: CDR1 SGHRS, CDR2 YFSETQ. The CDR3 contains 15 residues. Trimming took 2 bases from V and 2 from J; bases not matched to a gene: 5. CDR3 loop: CASSFSGGVTDTQYF. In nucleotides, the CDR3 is TGCGCCAGCAGCTTTTCAGGGGGAGTCACAGATACGCAGTATTTT.

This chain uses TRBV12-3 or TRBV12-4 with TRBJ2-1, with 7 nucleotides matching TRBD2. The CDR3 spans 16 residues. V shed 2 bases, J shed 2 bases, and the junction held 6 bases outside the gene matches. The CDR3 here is CASSLWASGTYNEQFF. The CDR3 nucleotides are TGTGCCAGCAGTTTATGGGCTAGCGGCACCTACAATGAGCAGTTCTTC.

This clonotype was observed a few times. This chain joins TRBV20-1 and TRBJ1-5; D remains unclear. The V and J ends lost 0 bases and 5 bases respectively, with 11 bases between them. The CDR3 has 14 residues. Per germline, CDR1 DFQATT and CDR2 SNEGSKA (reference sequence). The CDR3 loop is CSARDPDWDQPQHF. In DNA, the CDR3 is TGCAGTGCTAGAGATCCCGACTGGGATCAGCCCCAGCATTTT.

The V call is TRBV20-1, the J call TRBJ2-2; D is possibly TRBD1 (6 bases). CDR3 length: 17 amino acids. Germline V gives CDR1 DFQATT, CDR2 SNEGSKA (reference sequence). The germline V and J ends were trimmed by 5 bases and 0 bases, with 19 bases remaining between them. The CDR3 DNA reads TGCAGTGCTGCTTCAAAATTGGACAGCTCGAACACCGGGGAGCTGTTTTTT. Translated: CSAASKLDSSNTGELFF.

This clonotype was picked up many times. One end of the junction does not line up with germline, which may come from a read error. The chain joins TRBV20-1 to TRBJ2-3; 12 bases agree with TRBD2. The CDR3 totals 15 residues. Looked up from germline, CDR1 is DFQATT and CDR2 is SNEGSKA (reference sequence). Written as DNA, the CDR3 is TGCAGTGCAAGAGCCCCTAGCGGGGGGGCAGATACGCAGTATTTT. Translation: CSARAPSGGADTQYF.

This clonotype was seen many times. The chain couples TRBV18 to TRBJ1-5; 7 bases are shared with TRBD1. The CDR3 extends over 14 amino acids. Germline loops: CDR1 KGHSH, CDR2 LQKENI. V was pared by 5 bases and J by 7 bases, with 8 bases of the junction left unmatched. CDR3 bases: TGTGCCAGCTCATCTACCCAGGGGGAACAGCCCCAGCATTTT. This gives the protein CASSSTQGEQPQHF.

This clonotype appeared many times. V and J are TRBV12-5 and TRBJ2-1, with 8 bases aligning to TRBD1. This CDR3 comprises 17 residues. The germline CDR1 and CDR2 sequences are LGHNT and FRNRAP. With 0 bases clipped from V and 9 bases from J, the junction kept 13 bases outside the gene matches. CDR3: CASGLVRLDREESEQFF. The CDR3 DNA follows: TGTGCTAGTGGTTTGGTACGTCTGGACAGGGAGGAGAGTGAGCAGTTCTTC.

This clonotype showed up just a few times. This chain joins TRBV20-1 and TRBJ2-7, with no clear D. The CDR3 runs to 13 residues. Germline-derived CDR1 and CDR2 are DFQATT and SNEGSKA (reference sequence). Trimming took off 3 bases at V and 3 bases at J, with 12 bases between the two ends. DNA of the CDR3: TGCAGTGCTAGTTATGGGTCGAACTACGAGCAGTACTTC. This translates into CSASYGSNYEQYF.

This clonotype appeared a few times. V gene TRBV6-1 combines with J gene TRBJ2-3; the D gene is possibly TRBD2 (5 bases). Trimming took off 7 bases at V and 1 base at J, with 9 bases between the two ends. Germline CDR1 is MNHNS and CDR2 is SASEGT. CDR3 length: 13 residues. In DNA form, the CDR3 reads TGTGCCAGCAAAAACGGGGGCACAGATACGCAGTATTTT. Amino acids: CASKNGGTDTQYF.

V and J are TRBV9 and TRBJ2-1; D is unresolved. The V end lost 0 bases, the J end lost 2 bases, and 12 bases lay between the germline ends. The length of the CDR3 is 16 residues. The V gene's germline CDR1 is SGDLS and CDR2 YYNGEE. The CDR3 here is CASSVGVVGTYNEQFF. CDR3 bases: TGTGCCAGCAGCGTAGGGGTAGTGGGGACCTACAATGAGCAGTTCTTC.

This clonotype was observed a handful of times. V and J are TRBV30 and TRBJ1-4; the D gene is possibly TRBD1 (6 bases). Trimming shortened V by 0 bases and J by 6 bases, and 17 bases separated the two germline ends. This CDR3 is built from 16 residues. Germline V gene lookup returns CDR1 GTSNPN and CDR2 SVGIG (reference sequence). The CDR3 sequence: CAWSVGRGGFDEKLFF. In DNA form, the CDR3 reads TGTGCCTGGAGTGTAGGAAGGGGGGGATTCGATGAAAAACTGTTTTTT.

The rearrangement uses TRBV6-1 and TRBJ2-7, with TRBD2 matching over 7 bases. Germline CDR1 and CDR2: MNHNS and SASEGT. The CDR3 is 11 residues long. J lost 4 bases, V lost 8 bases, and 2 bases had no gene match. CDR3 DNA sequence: TGTGCCAGCGGGGGACTATACGAGCAGTACTTC. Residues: CASGGLYEQYF.

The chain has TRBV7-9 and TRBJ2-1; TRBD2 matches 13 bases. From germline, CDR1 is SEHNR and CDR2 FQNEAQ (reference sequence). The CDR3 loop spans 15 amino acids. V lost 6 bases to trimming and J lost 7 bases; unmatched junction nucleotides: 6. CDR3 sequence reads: CASSWTSGSQNEQFF. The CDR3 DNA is TGTGCCAGCAGTTGGACTAGCGGGAGTCAGAATGAGCAGTTCTTC.

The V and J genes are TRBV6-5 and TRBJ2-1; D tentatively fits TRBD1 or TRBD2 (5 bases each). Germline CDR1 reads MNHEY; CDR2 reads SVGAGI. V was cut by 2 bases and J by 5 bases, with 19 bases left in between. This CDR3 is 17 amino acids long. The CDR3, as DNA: TGTGCCAGCAGTTACACCTCCGGGACGGTGGTTAACAATGAGCAGTTCTTC. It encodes CASSYTSGTVVNNEQFF.

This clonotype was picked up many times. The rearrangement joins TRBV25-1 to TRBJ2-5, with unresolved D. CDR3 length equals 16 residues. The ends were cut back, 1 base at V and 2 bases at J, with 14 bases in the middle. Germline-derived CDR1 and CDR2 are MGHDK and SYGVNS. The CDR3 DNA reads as TGTGCCAGCAGTGAATCCTCTTGGGTAGATCAAGAGACCCAGTACTTC. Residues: CASSESSWVDQETQYF.

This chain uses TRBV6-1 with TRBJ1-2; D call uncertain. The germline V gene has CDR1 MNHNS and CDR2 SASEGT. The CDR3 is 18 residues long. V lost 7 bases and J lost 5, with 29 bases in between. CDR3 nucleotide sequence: TGTGCCAGCACGTCTATGTCGGGAGAGTTTACTGTTCCTTATGGCTACACCTTC. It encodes CASTSMSGEFTVPYGYTF.

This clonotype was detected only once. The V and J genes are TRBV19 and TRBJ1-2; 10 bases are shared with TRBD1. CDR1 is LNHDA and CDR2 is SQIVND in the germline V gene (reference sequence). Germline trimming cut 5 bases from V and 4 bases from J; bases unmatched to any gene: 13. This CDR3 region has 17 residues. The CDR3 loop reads CASSGGQGGPIGYGYTF. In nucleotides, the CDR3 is TGTGCCAGTAGTGGCGGACAGGGGGGGCCTATTGGCTATGGCTACACCTTC. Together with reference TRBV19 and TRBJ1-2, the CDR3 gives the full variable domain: DGGITQSPKYLFRKEGQNVTLSCEQNLNHDAMYWYRQDPGQGLRLIYYSQIVNDFQKGDIAEGYSVSREKKESFPLTVTSAQKNPTAFYLCASSGGQGGPIGYGYTFGSGTRLTVV.

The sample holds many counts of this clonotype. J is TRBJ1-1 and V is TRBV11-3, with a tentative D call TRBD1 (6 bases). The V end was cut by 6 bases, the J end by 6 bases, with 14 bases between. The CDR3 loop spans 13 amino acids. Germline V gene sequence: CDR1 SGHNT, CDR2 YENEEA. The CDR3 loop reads CASSYYREPEAFF. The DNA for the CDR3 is TGTGCCAGCAGTTATTACAGGGAACCTGAAGCTTTCTTT.

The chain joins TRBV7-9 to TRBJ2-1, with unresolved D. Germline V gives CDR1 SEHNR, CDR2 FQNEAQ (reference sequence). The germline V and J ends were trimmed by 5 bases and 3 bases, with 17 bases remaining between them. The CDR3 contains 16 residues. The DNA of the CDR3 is TGTGCCAGCAGCCCCAACCGGGCCGCAGGCTACAATGAGCAGTTCTTC. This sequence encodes CASSPNRAAGYNEQFF.

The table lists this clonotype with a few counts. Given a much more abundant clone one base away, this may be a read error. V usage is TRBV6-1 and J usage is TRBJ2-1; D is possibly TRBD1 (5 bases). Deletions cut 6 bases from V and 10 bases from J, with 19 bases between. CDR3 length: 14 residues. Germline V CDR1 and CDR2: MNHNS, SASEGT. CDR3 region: CASRPPGPTGEQFF. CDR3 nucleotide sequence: TGTGCCAGCAGGCCTCCCGGGCCTACAGGCGAGCAGTTCTTC.

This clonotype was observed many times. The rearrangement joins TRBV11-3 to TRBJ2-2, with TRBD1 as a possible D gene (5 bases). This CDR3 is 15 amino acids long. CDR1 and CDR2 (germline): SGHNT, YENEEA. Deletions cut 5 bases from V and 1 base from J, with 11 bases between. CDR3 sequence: CASSPFTGNTGELFF. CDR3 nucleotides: TGTGCCAGCAGCCCATTTACAGGGAACACCGGGGAGCTGTTTTTT.

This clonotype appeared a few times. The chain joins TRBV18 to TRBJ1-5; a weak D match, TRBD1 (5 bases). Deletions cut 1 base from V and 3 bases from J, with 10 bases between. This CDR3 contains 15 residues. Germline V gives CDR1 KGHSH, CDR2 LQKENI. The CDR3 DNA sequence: TGTGCCAGCTCACCACAGGGGAGGAACAATCAGCCCCAGCATTTT. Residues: CASSPQGRNNQPQHF. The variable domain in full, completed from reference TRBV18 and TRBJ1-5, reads NAGVMQNPRHLVRRRGQEARLRCSPMKGHSHVYWYRQLPEEGLKFMVYLQKENIIDESGMPKERFSAEFPKEGPSILRIQQVVRGDSAAYFCASSPQGRNNQPQHFGDGTRLSIL.